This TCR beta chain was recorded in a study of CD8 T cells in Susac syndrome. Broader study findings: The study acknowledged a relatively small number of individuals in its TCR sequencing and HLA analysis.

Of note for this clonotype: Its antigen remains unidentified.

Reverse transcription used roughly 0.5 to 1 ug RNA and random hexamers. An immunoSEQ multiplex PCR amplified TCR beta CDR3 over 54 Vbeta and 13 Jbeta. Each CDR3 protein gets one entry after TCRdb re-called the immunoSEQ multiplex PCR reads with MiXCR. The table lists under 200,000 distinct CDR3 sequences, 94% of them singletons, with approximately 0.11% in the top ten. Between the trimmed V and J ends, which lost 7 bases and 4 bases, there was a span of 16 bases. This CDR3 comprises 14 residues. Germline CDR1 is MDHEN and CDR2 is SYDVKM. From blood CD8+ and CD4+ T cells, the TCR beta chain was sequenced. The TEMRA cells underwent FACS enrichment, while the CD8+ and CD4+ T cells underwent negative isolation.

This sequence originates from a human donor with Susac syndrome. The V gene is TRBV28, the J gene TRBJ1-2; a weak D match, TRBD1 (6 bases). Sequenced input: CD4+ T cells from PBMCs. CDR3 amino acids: CASTGGGPGYGYTF. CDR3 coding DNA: TGTGCCAGCACCGGTGGGGGGCCTGGCTATGGCTACACCTTC.